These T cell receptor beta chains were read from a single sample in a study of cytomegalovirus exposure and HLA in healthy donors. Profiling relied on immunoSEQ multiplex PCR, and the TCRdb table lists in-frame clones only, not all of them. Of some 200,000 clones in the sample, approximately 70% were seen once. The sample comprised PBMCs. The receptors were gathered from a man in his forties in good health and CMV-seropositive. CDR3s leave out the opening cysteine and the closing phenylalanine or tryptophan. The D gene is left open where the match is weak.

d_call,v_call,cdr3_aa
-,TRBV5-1,ASTGTTGNYEQY
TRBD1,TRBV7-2,ASSLNLLRDRGEKLF
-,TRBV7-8,ASSLGIQASGNTIY
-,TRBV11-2,ASSLVRVHNEQF
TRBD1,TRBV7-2,ASSSPPTGSGNTIY
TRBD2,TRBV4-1,ASSQEPSGGPNTGELF
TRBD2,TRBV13,ASSPSWGDRTSGDQETQY
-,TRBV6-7,ASWPKGGVSDTQY
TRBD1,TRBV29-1,SVEARDRVGGNTIY
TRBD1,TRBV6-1,ASSRDRGNTEAF
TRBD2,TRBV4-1,ASSLGLGTYEQY
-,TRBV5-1,ASSLDSTNTGELF
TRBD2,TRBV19,ASSIGAGGWGPTYNEQF
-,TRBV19,ASSARVTYEQY
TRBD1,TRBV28,ASSYTGGNTEAF
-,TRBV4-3,ASSQGGGSGNTIY
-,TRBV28,ASSQQLFYGYT
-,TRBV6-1,ASSRGTEAF
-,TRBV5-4,ASSPVTRTEQF
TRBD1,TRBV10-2,ASRDRASGQY
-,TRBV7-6,ASSLGSGTYEQY
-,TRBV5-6,ASSLRQGIGELF
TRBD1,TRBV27,ASSSWDRMNTEAF
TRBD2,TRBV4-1,ASSQDWREGGDEQF
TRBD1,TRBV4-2,ASSPPDRYEQY
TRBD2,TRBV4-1,ASSPGGSGGPSYEQY
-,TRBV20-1,SAARDGYT
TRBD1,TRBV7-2,ASSWDRDDTQY
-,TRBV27,ASSSGGYEQY
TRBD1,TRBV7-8,ASSIGGAETEAF
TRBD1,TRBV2,ASFGQGNSPLH
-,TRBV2,ASSENPSNTGGYT
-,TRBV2,ASSDRGTNTGELF
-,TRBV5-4,ASSLQDTQY
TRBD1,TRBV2,ASSEGQGAGEQY
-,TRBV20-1,SATIATEAF
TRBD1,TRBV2,ASSPGTGGGNTIY
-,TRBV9,ASSGQQDYEQY
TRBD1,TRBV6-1,ASSSGTVETQY
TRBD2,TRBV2,ASRPSLAGGPRETQY
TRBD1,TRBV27,ASSSQGAHYEQY
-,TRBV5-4,ASSLDNNEQF
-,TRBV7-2,ASSFLSRGTSSYEQY
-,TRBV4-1,ASSQEEGGYEQY
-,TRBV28,ASSLRSPLGAF
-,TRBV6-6,ASSFGTPEANVLT
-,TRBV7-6,ASRSTPNTEAF
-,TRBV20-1,SASFTDTQY
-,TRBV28,ASSLSIGGTEAF
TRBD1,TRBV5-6,ASSLVDRAGYGYT
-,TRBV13,ASSLGAVGGWNYGYT
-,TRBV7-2,ASSLAGGLETQY
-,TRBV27,ASSATGLWETQY
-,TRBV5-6,ASSLGTGSTYNSPLH
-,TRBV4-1,ASSLGDQPQH
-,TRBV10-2,ASSEPTTGGGSETQY
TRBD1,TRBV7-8,ASSPPHRGTNQPQH
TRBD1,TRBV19,ASSRTGSGGYT
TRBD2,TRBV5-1,ASSLLAGASARNEQF
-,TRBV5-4,ASSSETGKNSPLH